The T cell receptor beta chain described here comes from a study of molecular identifiers for immune sequencing clone quantification. For the study at large: Four of five RNA aliquots from around 20,000 or 100,000 naive CD8 T cells were sequenced.

This CDR3 spans 18 amino acids. Trimming shortened V by 0 bases and J by 6 bases, and 23 bases separated the two germline ends. Germline V gene data show CDR1 as SGHDN and CDR2 as FVKESK. TCRdb independently ran MiXCR on the PCR reads; one entry per CDR3 protein. The profile shows approximately 550,000 distinct CDR3 sequences, about a fifth of them singletons. This rearrangement joins TRBV14 to TRBJ1-2, with a tentative D call TRBD1 (6 bases). The sequencing sample was made of naive CD8+ T cells from blood, with Jurkat cell RNA spiked in. Subset specified: FACS-sorted CD8+CD4-CCR7+CD45RA+ naive T cells. The receptor's source is a human donor in good health. Some libraries in this study had Jurkat cell RNA spiked in. The DNA for the CDR3 is TGTGCCAGCAGCCAAGAACTCCCGGGGCTTACAGGGAGCGATGGCTACACCTTC. Residues: CASSQELPGLTGSDGYTF.